This T cell receptor (beta chain) is from a study of shared clonotypes between healthy human individuals. The germline V gene encodes CDR1 SGHTA and CDR2 FQGTGA. The length of the CDR3 is 13 residues. With 1 base removed from V and 2 bases from J, the gap between germline ends came to 4 bases. The assay was carried out at the deep level. Assay used: immunoSEQ multiplex PCR; TCRdb lists only in-frame clones, some missing. Here the sample spans about 1.1 million clones, around three quarters being singletons. Partitioning of CD4+ cells yielded a CD45RA+ naive subset and a CD45RA-negative memory subset. Notes on the study in general: Richness estimates generally favored naive over memory subsets.

In the case of this clone: Its antigen is undetermined. This same CDR3 is encoded by further DNA sequences in the sample.

This receptor was obtained from a man between 18 and 35 years old in good health. Some clones in this sample may be carry-over from other donors' samples. V usage is TRBV7-3 and J usage is TRBJ2-3, with D hard to call. The sample comprised memory CD4+ T cells from PBMCs. Subset: CD45RA-negative fraction. CDR3 in DNA: TGTGCCAGCAGCTTAAGTATCACAGATACGCAGTATTTT. Protein sequence: CASSLSITDTQYF. The variable domain in full, completed from reference TRBV7-3 and TRBJ2-3, reads GAGVSQTPSNKVTEKGKYVELRCDPISGHTALYWYRQSLGQGPEFLIYFQGTGAADDSGLPNDRFFAVRPEGSVSTLKIQRTERGDSAVYLCASSLSITDTQYFGPGTRLTVL.